This T cell receptor beta chain was retrieved from a study of blood T cell repertoires in COVID-19. Study context: Sites across the United States, Italy and Spain contributed samples from acute and convalescent COVID-19. In each case, the material was cDNA or gDNA derived from T cells, B-cell-depleted T cells, or PBMCs.

Per germline, CDR1 SGHRS and CDR2 YFSETQ. The V gene end was trimmed by 4 bases and the J gene end by 6 bases; junction bases not matched to a gene: 6. The CDR3 runs to 15 residues. Measured with immunoSEQ multiplex PCR; TCRdb has only the in-frame clones, and not every one. The profile shows just over 60,000 clones, 70% to 85% of them singletons. The clonotype originates from an elderly woman with active or convalescent COVID-19. The material sequenced was peripheral blood. The chain carries TRBV5-1 and TRBJ2-5; TRBD2 matches at 13 bases. The CDR3 DNA reads TGCGCCAGCAGCGATACTAGCGGGGGGGCTCAGACCCAGTACTTC. Translated, it gives CASSDTSGGAQTQYF.